The 9 T cell receptor beta chains given below trace back to one sample, sequenced in a study of T-cell reconstitution after alpha-beta-depleted transplantation in children. Preparation of the TCRbeta library used unique molecular identifiers. TCRdb itself ran the PCR reads through MiXCR, one entry per CDR3 protein. Among about 610,000 distinct CDR3 sequences listed, roughly a tenth were seen once. The sequencing here drew on PBMCs from the stem cell graft donor, taken from the stem cell graft. The source of these receptors is a human donor who donated a stem cell graft to a child with acute myeloid leukemia.

The V call is TRBV20-1, the J call TRBJ2-7; TRBD2 agrees at 11 bases. J gave up 2 bases and V 6 bases, and 6 bases lay outside the gene matches. CDR1 DFQATT and CDR2 SNEGSKA come from the germline V gene (reference sequence). There are 14 residues in the CDR3. The CDR3 region is CSAIAGGPAYEQYF. The CDR3 DNA is TGCAGTGCAATAGCGGGAGGGCCTGCCTACGAGCAGTACTTC.

The chain employs TRBV7-6 and TRBJ2-5; perhaps TRBD1 as D (6 bases). In germline, CDR1 is SGHVS, CDR2 FNYEAQ. CDR3 length: 14 residues. V lost 5 bases and J lost 4, with 14 bases in between. CDR3 protein: CASSVREGGETQYF. The CDR3 nucleotides read TGTGCCAGCAGCGTCCGGGAAGGGGGAGAGACCCAGTACTTC.

On this clonotype: In this CDR3 the conserved last residue, phenylalanine or tryptophan, is missing, so a read error is likely. This chain joins TRBV20-1 and TRBJ2-5, with 10 bases that match TRBD2. The CDR3 runs to 15 residues. V dropped 4 bases and J dropped 5; count of bases not matched to a gene: 10. Germline-derived CDR1 and CDR2 are DFQATT and SNEGSKA (reference sequence). As DNA, the CDR3 is TGCAGTGCTAAGGGGCTAGCGGGAGTGGGGGAGACCCAGTACCTC. Its protein is CSAKGLAGVGETQYL.

This CDR3 reads CASSFSSGSTDTQYF. As DNA, the CDR3 is TGCGCCAGCAGCTTTTCTAGCGGGAGCACAGATACGCAGTATTTT. This sequence joins TRBV5-1 and TRBJ2-3; 8 bases match TRBD2. Per the germline V gene, CDR1 is SGHRS and CDR2 is YFSETQ. V dropped 2 bases and J dropped 0; count of bases not matched to a gene: 2. The CDR3 covers 15 residues. The entire variable domain, with the rest obtained from reference TRBV5-1 and TRBJ2-3, is as follows: KAGVTQTPRYLIKTRGQQVTLSCSPISGHRSVSWYQQTPGQGLQFLFEYFSETQRNKGNFPGRFSGRQFSNSRSEMNVSTLELGDSALYLCASSFSSGSTDTQYFGPGTRLTVL.

V is TRBV12-3 or TRBV12-4 and J is TRBJ2-3, with TRBD2 matching over 10 bases. With 9 bases clipped from V and 2 bases from J, the junction kept 11 bases outside the gene matches. The CDR3 sequence is 16 residues long. The CDR3 nucleotides are TGTGCCAGTAAAAGCGGGGGGGGGGACTCCACAGATACGCAGTATTTT. Translated: CASKSGGGDSTDTQYF.

A few counts support this clonotype. The rearrangement joins TRBV5-1 to TRBJ2-3; D unresolved. The CDR3 runs 13 residues. Trimming took off 4 bases at V and 2 bases at J, with 8 bases between the two ends. Germline CDR1 reads SGHRS; CDR2 reads YFSETQ. CDR3 in amino acids: CASSDSITDTQYF. The CDR3 nucleotides read TGCGCCAGCAGCGATTCCATCACAGATACGCAGTATTTT.

This clonotype was detected ten times or more. Germline and junction disagree at one end, which may indicate a read error. V usage is TRBV12-3 or TRBV12-4 and J usage is TRBJ2-2, with D unresolved. The CDR3 runs 14 residues. The CDR3 region has the DNA TGTGCCAGCAGCTTAGGCGGGAACACCGGGGAGCTGTTTTTT. Translating it yields CASSLGGNTGELFF.

The rearrangement joins TRBV15 to TRBJ2-3, with 10 bases identical to TRBD2. With 7 bases clipped from V and 2 bases from J, the junction kept 9 bases outside the gene matches. Germline V CDR1 and CDR2: LNHNV, YYDKDF (reference sequence). The CDR3 loop spans 16 amino acids. CDR3 amino acids: CATKAQLAGNTDTQYF. In nucleotides, the CDR3 is TGTGCCACCAAGGCTCAACTAGCGGGGAACACAGATACGCAGTATTTT.

This chain joins TRBV29-1 and TRBJ1-4; a possible D gene is TRBD1 (6 bases). From germline, CDR1 is SQVTM and CDR2 ANQGSEA. V was clipped by 5 bases and J by 13 bases, with 14 bases between them. The CDR3 has 11 residues. The CDR3 sequence: CSVWQQGRLFF. DNA of the CDR3: TGCAGCGTTTGGCAACAGGGTAGACTGTTTTTT.